What follows are 10 T cell receptor beta chains derived from one specimen sequenced in a study of T cell repertoires in cytomegalovirus infection (dated by TCRdb to about 2019). For these TCRs, the target antigens are not known. Sequencing used an Illumina HiSeq 1500. TCRdb reprocessed the public reads (quality trimming at Q25 with fastp, clone calling with MiXCR) and kept in-frame beta chains. Rows are combined by CDR3 protein, so each entry shows the most common genes and DNA. Here the sample has some 920,000 distinct CDR3 sequences; roughly 30% occur a single time. The top ten clones comprise more than 13% of the sample. This sample's treatment or condition label indicates: in vitro stimulation with specific CMV peptide epitopes to enrich CMV-specific T cells. The sample in question was cultured CD8+ T cells from PBMCs, obtained from culture after CMV antigen stimulation. The receptor source for this set is a human donor in good health (CMV status not recorded). Some clones in this sample may be carry-over from other donors' samples.

This clonotype was detected ten times or more. The chain joins TRBV7-2 to TRBJ1-6; unclear D gene. This CDR3 has 16 residues. Germline-derived CDR1 and CDR2 are SGHTA and FQGNSA. V was shortened by 2 bases and J by 3 bases, with 11 bases between the two germline ends. In DNA form, the CDR3 reads TGTGCCAGCAGCTTAACCCCTCTGGACTATAATTCACCCCTCCACTTT. Its protein product is CASSLTPLDYNSPLHF.

The chain couples TRBV19 to TRBJ2-2, with D perhaps assigned TRBD1 or TRBD2 (6 bases each). V lost 9 bases to trimming and J lost 6 bases, with 17 bases between them. CDR1 LNHDA and CDR2 SQIVND come from the germline V gene (reference sequence). CDR3 length: 14 amino acids. CDR3 nucleotides: TGTGCCAGCCTCGGGGGCGATAGTCCCGGGGAGCTGTTTTTT. Protein product: CASLGGDSPGELFF.

This clonotype was found a few times. V usage is TRBV7-2 and J usage is TRBJ2-3, with D hard to call. Germline assignment: CDR1 SGHTA and CDR2 FQGNSA. The CDR3 covers 15 residues. V lost 1 base to trimming and J lost 3 bases, with 11 bases between them. This CDR3 reads CASSLVERRTDTQYF. In DNA form, the CDR3 reads TGTGCCAGCAGCTTAGTTGAACGGAGAACAGATACGCAGTATTTT.

Ten or more counts support this clonotype. The chain employs TRBV7-8 and TRBJ2-1; D is perhaps TRBD1 (6 bases). The germline CDR1 and CDR2 sequences are SGHVS and FQNEAQ. Trimming took off 1 base at V and 5 bases at J, with 15 bases between the two ends. The CDR3 sequence is 16 residues long. Here the CDR3 DNA reads TGTGCCAGCAGCTTAGTTCCGGCAGGGGTTCACAATGAGCAGTTCTTC. Encoded protein: CASSLVPAGVHNEQFF.

As regards this clonotype: This may stem from a read error, because a much larger clone lies one nucleotide away. The CDR3 does not close with the conserved phenylalanine or tryptophan, likely indicating a read error. This chain uses TRBV7-2 with TRBJ1-2, with D possibly being TRBD1 (6 bases). Between the trimmed V and J ends, which lost 4 bases and 7 bases, there was a span of 22 bases. Germline lookup yields CDR1 SGHTA and CDR2 FQGNSA. This CDR3 has 16 residues. CDR3 in amino acids: CASSSERGGLSVGYTI. The CDR3 region has the DNA TGTGCCAGCAGCTCCGAACGGGGGGGCCTTTCCGTTGGCTACACCATC.

V usage is TRBV7-3 and J usage is TRBJ2-1; D is perhaps TRBD2 (6 bases). Trimming shortened V by 5 bases and J by 2 bases, and 19 bases separated the two germline ends. Looked up from germline, CDR1 is SGHTA and CDR2 is FQGTGA. This CDR3 is 17 amino acids long. CDR3 protein: CASSPRMASATYNEQFF. Here the CDR3 DNA reads TGTGCCAGCAGCCCCCGTATGGCTAGCGCTACCTACAATGAGCAGTTCTTC.

The chain has TRBV6-5 and TRBJ2-4; either TRBD1 or TRBD2 may supply D (6 bases each). V was clipped by 2 bases and J by 14 bases, with 10 bases between them. Germline V gives CDR1 MNHEY, CDR2 SVGAGI. The CDR3 has 11 amino acids. The CDR3 DNA follows: TGTGCCAGCAGTTACGGGGGGCGTGAGTACTTC. This encodes CASSYGGREYF.

The chain uses TRBV6-5 and TRBJ1-4; D might be TRBD1 (5 bases). Trimming left V 0 bases short and J 6 bases short, with 17 bases between. The CDR3 is 17 residues long. Germline V CDR1 and CDR2: MNHEY, SVGAGI. This CDR3 reads CASSYSAHGATDEKLFF. For the CDR3, the DNA is TGTGCCAGCAGTTACTCGGCTCACGGGGCAACGGATGAAAAACTGTTTTTT.

This clonotype was counted at least ten times. V gene TRBV7-2 combines with J gene TRBJ2-5, with a possible D match to TRBD2 (7 bases). The length of the CDR3 is 15 residues. CDR1 is SGHTA and CDR2 is FQGNSA in the germline V gene. Trimming left V 6 bases short and J 5 bases short, with 19 bases between. The CDR3: CASSSGEGLRETQYF. The CDR3 DNA is TGTGCCAGCAGTTCAGGGGAGGGGCTTAGGGAGACCCAGTACTTC.

This clonotype was counted between two and nine times. The rearrangement links TRBV27 to TRBJ1-2; D uncertain. V lost 6 bases and J 8 bases, leaving 16 bases between the germline ends. This CDR3 is 13 amino acids long. CDR1 is MNHEY, CDR2 SMNVEV, per germline (reference sequence). CDR3 region: CASSFARDQGYTF. CDR3 sequence (DNA): TGTGCCAGCAGCTTTGCCCGGGATCAGGGCTACACCTTC.